One sample yielded the 8 T cell receptor beta chains listed below, sequenced in a study of blood T cell repertoires in COVID-19 (dated by TCRdb to between 2020 and 2021). Receptor libraries were prepared by the immunoSEQ multiplex PCR assay. In its TCRdb copy, this immuneACCESS table keeps in-frame sequences only and misses some clones. Where compared with another copy, unresolved V genes explain less than half of these, and the others have no known cause. The sample data list around 300,000 clones, and roughly nine tenths of these were observed just once. In total, the top ten clones hold 2.5% to 3% of the sample. Input material: peripheral blood. The receptors stem from a woman aged 25 to 39 with COVID-19, enrolled during active disease.

The gene calls are TRBV24-1 and TRBJ1-1; D possibly corresponds to TRBD1 (5 bases). With 2 bases removed from V and 0 bases from J, the gap between germline ends came to 9 bases. The CDR3 length is 15 residues. Germline V gene data show CDR1 as KGHDR and CDR2 as SFDVKD. CDR3 in DNA: TGTGCCACCAGTGATTCGACAGCTTTGAACACTGAAGCTTTCTTT. Its protein is CATSDSTALNTEAFF.

This chain connects TRBV3-1 (or the pseudogene TRBV3-2) to TRBJ2-1; perhaps TRBD2 as D (5 bases). The CDR3 totals 16 residues. The V end was cut by 4 bases, the J end by 4 bases, with 17 bases between. The germline CDR1 and CDR2 sequences are LGHDT and YNNKEL (reference sequence). The CDR3 DNA reads as TGTGCCAGCAGCCGCTCCGGGCTAGCTGTATACAATGAGCAGTTCTTC. This translates into CASSRSGLAVYNEQFF.

J is TRBJ2-7 and V is TRBV13; 12 nucleotides match TRBD2. This CDR3 is 15 amino acids long. V shed 4 bases and J 3 bases; nucleotides not matched to a gene: 4. CDR1 PRHDT and CDR2 FYEKMQ come from the germline V gene (reference sequence). Written as DNA, the CDR3 is TGTGCCAGCAGCTCCCTAGCGGGAGGGTACTACGAGCAGTACTTC. It encodes CASSSLAGGYYEQYF.

This sequence joins TRBV5-1 and TRBJ2-2, with D perhaps matching TRBD2 (6 bases). The CDR3 runs to 16 residues. V lost 0 bases, J lost 0 bases, and 9 bases lay in between. Germline V gene sequence: CDR1 SGHRS, CDR2 YFSETQ. CDR3 sequence: CASSLGGTSNTGELFF. The CDR3 nucleotides are TGCGCCAGCAGCTTGGGCGGGACTTCGAACACCGGGGAGCTGTTTTTT.

In this sample, this clone turned up once. The CDR3 DNA sequence: TGTGCCAGCAGTGAAGCGCTGGGGACAGGAAACACCATATATTTT. Its protein is CASSEALGTGNTIYF. The gene calls are TRBV2 and TRBJ1-3; a possible D gene is TRBD1 (6 bases). V lost 0 bases, J lost 4 bases, and 10 bases lay in between. The germline V gene encodes CDR1 SNHLY and CDR2 FYNNEI. This CDR3 spans 15 amino acids.

The chain joins TRBV28 to TRBJ1-5; 8 bases map to TRBD1. Trimming removed 6 bases from V and 2 bases from J; junction bases left unmatched: 6. This CDR3 has 15 amino acids. CDR1 is MDHEN, CDR2 SYDVKM, per germline. As DNA, the CDR3 is TGTGCCAGCAGACCGCGGGACAGGCGCAATCAGCCCCAGCATTTT. Protein sequence: CASRPRDRRNQPQHF. Using reference TRBV28 and TRBJ1-5 for the parts outside the CDR3, the full variable domain is DVKVTQSSRYLVKRTGEKVFLECVQDMDHENMFWYRQDPGLGLRLIYFSYDVKMKEKGDIPEGYSVSREKKERFSLILESASTNQTSMYLCASRPRDRRNQPQHFGDGTRLSIL.

This clone was observed once. The chain uses TRBV5-6 and TRBJ2-5, with a weak D call TRBD2 (5 bases). The CDR3 length is 14 residues. V was shortened by 4 bases and J by 4 bases, with 14 bases between the two germline ends. The germline gives CDR1 SGHDT, CDR2 YYEEEE. CDR3 DNA: TGTGCCAGCAGCCAATACCCGGGGAGAGAGACCCAGTACTTC. Protein: CASSQYPGRETQYF.

This clone occurred once. The chain is built from TRBV27 and TRBJ1-6; 9 bases are shared with TRBD1. With 1 base clipped from V and 7 bases from J, the junction kept 8 bases outside the gene matches. The V gene's germline CDR1 is MNHEY and CDR2 SMNVEV (reference sequence). The CDR3 consists of 17 residues. DNA for the CDR3: TGTGCCAGCAGTTTATGGGGACAGGGATACGAAAATTCACCCCTCCACTTT. Amino acids: CASSLWGQGYENSPLHF.